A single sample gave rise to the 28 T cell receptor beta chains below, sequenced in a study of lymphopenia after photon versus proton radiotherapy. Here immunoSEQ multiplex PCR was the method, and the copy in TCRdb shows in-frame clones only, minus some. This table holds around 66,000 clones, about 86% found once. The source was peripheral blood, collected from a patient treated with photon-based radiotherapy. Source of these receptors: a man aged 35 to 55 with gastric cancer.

DNA for the CDR3: TGTGCCAGCAGTGAAAAGACAGGGGGGGAAAAACTGTTTTTT. Protein sequence: CASSEKTGGEKLFF. The V call is TRBV2, the J call TRBJ1-4, with 9 bases that match TRBD1. After removal of 2 bases from V and 8 bases from J, the junction contained 3 bases not matched to a gene. This CDR3 contains 14 residues. CDR1 and CDR2 (germline): SNHLY, FYNNEI.

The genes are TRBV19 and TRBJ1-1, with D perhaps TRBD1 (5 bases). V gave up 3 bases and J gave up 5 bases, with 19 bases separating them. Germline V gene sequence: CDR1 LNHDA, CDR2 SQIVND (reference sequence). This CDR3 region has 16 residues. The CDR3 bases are TGTGCCAGTAGTATGGATTCGGGGGGATCGGGTACTGAAGCTTTCTTT. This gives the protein CASSMDSGGSGTEAFF.

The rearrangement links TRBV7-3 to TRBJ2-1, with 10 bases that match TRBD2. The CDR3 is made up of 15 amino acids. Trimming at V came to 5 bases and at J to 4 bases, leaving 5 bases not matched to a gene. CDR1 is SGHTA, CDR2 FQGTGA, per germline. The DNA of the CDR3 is TGTGCCAGCAGCCCAGCGGGGGGGCTTTACAATGAGCAGTTCTTC. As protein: CASSPAGGLYNEQFF.

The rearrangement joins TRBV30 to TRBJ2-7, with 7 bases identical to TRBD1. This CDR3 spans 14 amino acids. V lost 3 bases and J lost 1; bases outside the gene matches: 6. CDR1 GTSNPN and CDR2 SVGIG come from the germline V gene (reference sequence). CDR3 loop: CAWSPQGVSYEQYF. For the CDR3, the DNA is TGTGCCTGGAGCCCCCAGGGGGTTTCCTACGAGCAGTACTTC.

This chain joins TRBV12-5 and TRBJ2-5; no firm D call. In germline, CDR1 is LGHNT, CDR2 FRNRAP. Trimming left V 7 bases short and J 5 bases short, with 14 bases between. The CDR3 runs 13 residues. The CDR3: CASDNSPAETQYF. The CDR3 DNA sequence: TGTGCTAGTGATAATTCGCCAGCTGAGACCCAGTACTTC.

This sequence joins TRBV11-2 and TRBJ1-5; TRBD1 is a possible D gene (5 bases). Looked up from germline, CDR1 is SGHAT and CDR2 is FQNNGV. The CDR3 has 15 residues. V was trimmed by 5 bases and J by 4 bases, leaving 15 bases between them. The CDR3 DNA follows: TGTGCCAGCAGCCCTGGGACTGCCTATAATCAGCCCCAGCATTTT. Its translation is CASSPGTAYNQPQHF.

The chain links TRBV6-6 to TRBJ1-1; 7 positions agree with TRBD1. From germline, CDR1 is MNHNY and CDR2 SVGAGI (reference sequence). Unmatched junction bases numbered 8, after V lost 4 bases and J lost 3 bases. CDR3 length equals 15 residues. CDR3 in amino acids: CASSSTGVGDTEAFF. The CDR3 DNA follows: TGTGCCAGCAGTTCAACAGGGGTGGGGGACACTGAAGCTTTCTTT.

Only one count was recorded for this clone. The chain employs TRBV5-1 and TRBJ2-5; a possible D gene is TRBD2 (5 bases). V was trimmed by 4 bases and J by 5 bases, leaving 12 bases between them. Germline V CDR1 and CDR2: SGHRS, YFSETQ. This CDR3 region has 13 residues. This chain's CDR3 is CASSIRSGETQYF. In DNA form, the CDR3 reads TGCGCCAGCAGCATCCGATCGGGGGAGACCCAGTACTTC.

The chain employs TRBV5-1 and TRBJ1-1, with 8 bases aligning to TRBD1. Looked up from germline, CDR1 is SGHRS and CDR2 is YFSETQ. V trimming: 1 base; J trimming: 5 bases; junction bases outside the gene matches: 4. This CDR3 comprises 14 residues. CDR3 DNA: TGCGCCAGCAGCTTGACAGGGGGGAATACTGAAGCTTTCTTT. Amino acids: CASSLTGGNTEAFF.

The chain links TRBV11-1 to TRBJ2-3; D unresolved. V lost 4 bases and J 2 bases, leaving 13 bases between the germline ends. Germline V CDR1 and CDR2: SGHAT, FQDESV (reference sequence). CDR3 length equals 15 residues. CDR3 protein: CASSSQRPHTDTQYF. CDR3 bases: TGTGCCAGCAGCTCCCAACGGCCCCACACAGATACGCAGTATTTT.

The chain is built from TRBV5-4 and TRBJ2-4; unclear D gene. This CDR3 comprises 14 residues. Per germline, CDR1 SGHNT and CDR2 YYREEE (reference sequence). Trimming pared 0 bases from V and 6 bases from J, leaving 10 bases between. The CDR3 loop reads CASSLGGSGNIQYF. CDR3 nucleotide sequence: TGTGCCAGCAGCTTGGGGGGATCGGGAAACATTCAGTACTTC.

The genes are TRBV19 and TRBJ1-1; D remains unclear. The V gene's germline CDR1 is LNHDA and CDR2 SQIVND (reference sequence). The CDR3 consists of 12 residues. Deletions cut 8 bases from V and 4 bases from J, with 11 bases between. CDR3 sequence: CASLRGITEAFF. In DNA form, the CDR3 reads TGTGCCAGTTTGAGAGGGATCACTGAAGCTTTCTTT. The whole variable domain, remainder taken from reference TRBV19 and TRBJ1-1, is DGGITQSPKYLFRKEGQNVTLSCEQNLNHDAMYWYRQDPGQGLRLIYYSQIVNDFQKGDIAEGYSVSREKKESFPLTVTSAQKNPTAFYLCASLRGITEAFFGQGTRLTVV.

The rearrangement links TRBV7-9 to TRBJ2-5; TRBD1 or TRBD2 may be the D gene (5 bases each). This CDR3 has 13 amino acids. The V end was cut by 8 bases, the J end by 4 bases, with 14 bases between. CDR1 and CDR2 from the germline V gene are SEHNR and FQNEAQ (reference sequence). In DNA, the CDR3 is TGTGCCAGCGGGGGAAGGGAAACAGAGACCCAGTACTTC. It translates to CASGGRETETQYF.

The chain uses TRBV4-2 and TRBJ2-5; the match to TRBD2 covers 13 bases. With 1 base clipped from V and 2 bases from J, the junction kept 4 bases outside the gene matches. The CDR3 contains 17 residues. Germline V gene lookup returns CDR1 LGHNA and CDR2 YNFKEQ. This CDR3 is CASSQATSGRPQETQYF. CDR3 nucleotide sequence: TGTGCCAGCAGCCAAGCGACTAGCGGGAGGCCTCAAGAGACCCAGTACTTC.

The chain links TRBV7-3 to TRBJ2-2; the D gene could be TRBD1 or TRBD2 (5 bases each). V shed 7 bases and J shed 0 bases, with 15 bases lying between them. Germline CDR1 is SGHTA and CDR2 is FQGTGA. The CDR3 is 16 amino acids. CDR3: CASTFTPGPNTGELFF. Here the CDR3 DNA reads TGTGCCAGCACCTTCACCCCGGGACCGAACACCGGGGAGCTGTTTTTT.

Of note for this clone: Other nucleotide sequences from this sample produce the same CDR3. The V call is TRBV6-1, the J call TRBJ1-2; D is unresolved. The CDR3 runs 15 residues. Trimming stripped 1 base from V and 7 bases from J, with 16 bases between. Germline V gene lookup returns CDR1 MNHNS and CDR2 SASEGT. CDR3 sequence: CASSEELADFVGYTF. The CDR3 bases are TGTGCCAGCAGTGAAGAACTAGCTGACTTCGTTGGCTACACCTTC.

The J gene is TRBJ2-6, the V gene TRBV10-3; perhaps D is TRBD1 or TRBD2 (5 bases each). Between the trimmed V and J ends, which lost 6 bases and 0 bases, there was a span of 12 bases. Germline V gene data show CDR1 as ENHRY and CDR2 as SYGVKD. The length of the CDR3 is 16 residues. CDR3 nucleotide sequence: TGTGCCATCAGACCCGGGACGGTCTCTGGGGCCAACGTCCTGACTTTC. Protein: CAIRPGTVSGANVLTF.

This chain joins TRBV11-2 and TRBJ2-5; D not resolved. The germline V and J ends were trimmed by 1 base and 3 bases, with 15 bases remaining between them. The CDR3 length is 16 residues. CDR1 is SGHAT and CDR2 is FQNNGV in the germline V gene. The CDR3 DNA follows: TGTGCCAGCAGCTTAGGCCCCAGACTTGTTAAAGAGACCCAGTACTTC. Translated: CASSLGPRLVKETQYF.

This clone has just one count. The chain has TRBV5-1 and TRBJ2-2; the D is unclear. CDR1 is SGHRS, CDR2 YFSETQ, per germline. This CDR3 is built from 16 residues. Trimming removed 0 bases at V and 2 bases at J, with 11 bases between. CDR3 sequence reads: CASSLGPRINTGELFF. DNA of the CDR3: TGCGCCAGCAGCTTGGGGCCCCGGATAAACACCGGGGAGCTGTTTTTT.

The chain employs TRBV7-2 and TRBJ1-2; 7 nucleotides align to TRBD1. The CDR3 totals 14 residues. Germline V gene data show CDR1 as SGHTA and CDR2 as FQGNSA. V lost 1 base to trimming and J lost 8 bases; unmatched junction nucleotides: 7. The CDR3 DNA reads TGTGCCAGCAGCTTAGGACAGGGCGACCTAGGCTACACCTTC. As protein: CASSLGQGDLGYTF.

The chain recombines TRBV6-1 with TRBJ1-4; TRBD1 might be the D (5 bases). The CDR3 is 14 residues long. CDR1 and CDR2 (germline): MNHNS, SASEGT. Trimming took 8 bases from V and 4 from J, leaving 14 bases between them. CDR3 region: CASLSGYINEKLFF. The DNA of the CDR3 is TGTGCCAGCCTATCAGGGTATATTAATGAAAAACTGTTTTTT.

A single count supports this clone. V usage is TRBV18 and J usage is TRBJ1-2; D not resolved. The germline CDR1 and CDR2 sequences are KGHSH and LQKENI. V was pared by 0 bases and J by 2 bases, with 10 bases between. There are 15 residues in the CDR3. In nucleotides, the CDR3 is TGTGCCAGCTCACCACCGCGGGGAAACAACTATGGCTACACCTTC. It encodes CASSPPRGNNYGYTF.

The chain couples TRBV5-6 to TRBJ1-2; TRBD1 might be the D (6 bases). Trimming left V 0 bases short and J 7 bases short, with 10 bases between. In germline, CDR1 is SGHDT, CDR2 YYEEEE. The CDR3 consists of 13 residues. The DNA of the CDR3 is TGTGCCAGCAGCTTGGGTGGGGGCTTTGGCTACACCTTC. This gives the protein CASSLGGGFGYTF.

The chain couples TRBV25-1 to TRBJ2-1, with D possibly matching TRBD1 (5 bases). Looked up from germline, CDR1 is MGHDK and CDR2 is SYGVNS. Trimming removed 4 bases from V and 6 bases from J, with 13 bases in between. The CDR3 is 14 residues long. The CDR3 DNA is TGTGCCAGCAGTGGAAGGGGTCTGACCAATGAGCAGTTCTTC. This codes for CASSGRGLTNEQFF.

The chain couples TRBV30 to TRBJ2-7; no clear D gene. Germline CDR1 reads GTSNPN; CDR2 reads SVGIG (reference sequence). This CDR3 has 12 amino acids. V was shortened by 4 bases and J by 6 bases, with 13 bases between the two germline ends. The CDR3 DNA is TGTGCCTGGAATCAATTGATGGGCGAGCAGTACTTC. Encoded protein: CAWNQLMGEQYF.

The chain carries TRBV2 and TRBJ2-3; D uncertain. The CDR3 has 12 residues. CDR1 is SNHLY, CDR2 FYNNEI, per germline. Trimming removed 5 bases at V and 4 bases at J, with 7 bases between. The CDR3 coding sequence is TGTGCCAGCAGTCGAGAGTCAGATACGCAGTATTTT. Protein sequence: CASSRESDTQYF.

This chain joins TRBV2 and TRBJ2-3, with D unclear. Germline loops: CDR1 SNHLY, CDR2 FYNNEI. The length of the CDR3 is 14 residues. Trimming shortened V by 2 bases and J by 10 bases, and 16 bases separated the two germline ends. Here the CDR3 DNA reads TGTGCCAGCAGTGAACCCCCCCAGACTGGAGCGCAGTATTTT. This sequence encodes CASSEPPQTGAQYF.

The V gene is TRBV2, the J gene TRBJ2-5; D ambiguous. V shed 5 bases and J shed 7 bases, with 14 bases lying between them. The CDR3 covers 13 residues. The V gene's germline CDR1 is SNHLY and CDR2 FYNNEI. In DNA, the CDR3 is TGTGCCAGCAGTCCAAGTCCACTTCGGACCCAGTACTTC. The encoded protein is CASSPSPLRTQYF.